This T cell receptor beta chain emerged from a study of CD8+ T cells in alopecia areata. After isolation, RNA underwent reverse transcription to generate cDNA as the sequencing template. Method: immunoSEQ multiplex PCR; TCRdb's copy keeps in-frame clones and lacks some. The repertoire holds more than 95,000 clones, about 54% seen once, with 25% to 35% in the top ten. This clone was detected a few times. The treatment denotes: oral pan-JAK inhibitor, 5-10 mg twice daily. Germline CDR1 reads SQVTM; CDR2 reads ANQGSEA. The CDR3 is made up of 12 amino acids. J lost 4 bases, V lost 3 bases, and 2 bases had no gene match.

This specimen was CD8+ T cells sorted from blood, taken at week 4, from a patient treated with tofacitinib. The rearrangement links TRBV29-1 to TRBJ1-2; TRBD1 matches 7 bases. The clonotype comes from a human donor with alopecia areata. The CDR3 here is CSVEGQLYGYTF. In nucleotides, the CDR3 is TGCAGCGTTGAGGGACAGCTCTATGGCTACACCTTC.